This T cell receptor beta chain derives from a study of response to subunit inactivated influenza vaccine. About this clonotype itself: As yet, its antigen is unknown.

TCRdb fed the RT-PCR reads into MiXCR, producing one record per CDR3 protein. The repertoire consists of around 580,000 distinct CDR3 sequences, with 14% occurring once and the leading ten covering approximately 10%. General observations from the study: After each seasonal influenza vaccination, few new T cells are recruited, the authors suggested.

CDR3 size: 12 residues. V dropped 4 bases and J dropped 3 bases, with 9 bases sitting between them. The germline CDR1 and CDR2 sequences are SQVTM and ANQGSEA. This clonotype was obtained from a man aged 50 to 60 who received an inactivated influenza vaccine. The chain links TRBV29-1 to TRBJ1-2; D is uncertain. This material consisted of PBMCs from blood, taken 11 to 12 days after vaccination. CDR3 amino acids: CSVAISDYGYTF. The CDR3 DNA follows: TGCAGCGTTGCTATTTCCGACTATGGCTACACCTTC.